Presented here are 8 T cell receptor beta chains from one specimen sequenced in a study of identical twins. TCRdb re-called the 5' RACE reads with MiXCR, one entry per CDR3 protein. The sample gives about 530,000 distinct CDR3 sequences, roughly 15% of which show up once; 0.44% is in the top ten. Another study also made use of these data, one on yellow fever vaccine responses in identical twins.

Specimen: CD4+ T cells sorted from blood. The receptors come from a woman aged 18-29 years in good health.

This clonotype was picked up many times. V usage is TRBV7-8 and J usage is TRBJ2-7; TRBD1 might be the D (5 bases). This CDR3 has 12 residues. Per germline, CDR1 SGHVS and CDR2 FQNEAQ. The V end was cut by 3 bases, the J end by 5 bases, with 8 bases between. For the CDR3, the DNA is TGTGCCAGCAGCTTCCCAGGGAACGAGCAGTACTTC. It specifies CASSFPGNEQYF.

This clonotype was detected only a few times. CDR3 sequence (DNA): TGCAGCGTGTCTCGGGGAATTGATGGCTACACCTTC. It translates to CSVSRGIDGYTF. This sequence joins TRBV29-1 and TRBJ1-2; unclear D gene. Germline CDR1 reads SQVTM; CDR2 reads ANQGSEA. CDR3 length: 12 amino acids. V lost 6 bases to trimming and J lost 6 bases, with 14 bases between them.

This clonotype has just a few counts. This chain uses TRBV2 with TRBJ2-2; possible D gene TRBD1, 5 bases. The CDR3 has 15 amino acids. The germline V gene has CDR1 SNHLY and CDR2 FYNNEI. V lost 6 bases and J lost 0, with 11 bases in between. The CDR3 protein is CASRMTAANTGELFF. CDR3 nucleotide sequence: TGTGCCAGCAGAATGACAGCCGCGAACACCGGGGAGCTGTTTTTT. Using reference TRBV2 and TRBJ2-2 for the parts outside the CDR3, the full variable domain is EPEVTQTPSHQVTQMGQEVILRCVPISNHLYFYWYRQILGQKVEFLVSFYNNEISEKSEIFDDQFSVERPDGSNFTLKIRSTKLEDSAMYFCASRMTAANTGELFFGEGSRLTVL.

This chain uses TRBV6-2 or TRBV6-3 with TRBJ2-3, with TRBD2 identical over 11 bases. The V gene end was trimmed by 4 bases and the J gene end by 7 bases; junction bases not matched to a gene: 10. CDR1 and CDR2 (germline): MNHEY, SVGEGT. CDR3 length: 16 amino acids. The CDR3 sequence is CASSSMTSGAVYTQYF. CDR3 nucleotides: TGTGCCAGCAGTTCGATGACTAGCGGGGCGGTTTATACGCAGTATTTT.

This clonotype was picked up many times. The rearrangement uses TRBV12-3 or TRBV12-4 and TRBJ1-5; tentatively, D is TRBD1 (5 bases). The CDR3 is 13 amino acids. V was pared by 3 bases and J by 5 bases, with 8 bases between. Here the CDR3 DNA reads TGTGCCAGCAGTTTTGGGGGGGATCAGCCCCAGCATTTT. It is translated as CASSFGGDQPQHF.

This clonotype has more than one count but fewer than ten. The V call is TRBV5-6, the J call TRBJ1-5; no clear D. This CDR3 is 15 amino acids long. V lost 3 bases and J 2 bases, leaving 12 bases between the germline ends. Germline CDR1 is SGHDT and CDR2 is YYEEEE. The CDR3 sequence: CASSYLGSGNQPQHF. Here the CDR3 DNA reads TGTGCCAGCAGCTACTTAGGTTCCGGCAATCAGCCCCAGCATTTT.

This clonotype was found a few times. The V call is TRBV9, the J call TRBJ2-1; no clear D. V gave up 4 bases and J gave up 8 bases, with 16 bases separating them. This CDR3 is 14 amino acids long. Germline V CDR1 and CDR2: SGDLS, YYNGEE. CDR3 DNA: TGTGCCAGCAGCCCCCACCTACCCCTGGATGAGCAGTTCTTC. Encoded protein: CASSPHLPLDEQFF.

V usage is TRBV2 and J usage is TRBJ1-1, with 8 bases lining up with TRBD1. V shed 4 bases and J 4 bases; nucleotides not matched to a gene: 5. The CDR3 extends over 14 amino acids. Germline lookup yields CDR1 SNHLY and CDR2 FYNNEI. This CDR3 reads CASSVTGGRTEAFF. Written as DNA, the CDR3 is TGTGCCAGCAGTGTTACAGGGGGGCGCACTGAAGCTTTCTTT. The full variable domain, completed using reference TRBV2 and TRBJ1-1, is EPEVTQTPSHQVTQMGQEVILRCVPISNHLYFYWYRQILGQKVEFLVSFYNNEISEKSEIFDDQFSVERPDGSNFTLKIRSTKLEDSAMYFCASSVTGGRTEAFFGQGTRLTVV.